This T cell receptor (beta chain) was sequenced for a study of blood T cell repertoires in COVID-19. Study details: Acute and convalescent COVID-19 specimens originated in the United States, Italy and Spain. T cells, B-cell-depleted T cells, or PBMCs supplied cDNA or gDNA.

Clones were sequenced by immunoSEQ multiplex PCR, and TCRdb holds only the in-frame ones, with some missing. The table records under 300,000 clones, 84% of them present only once. This clone appeared a few times. The sample was peripheral blood. The sequence came from a middle-aged woman who had recovered from COVID-19.

CDR3 nucleotides: TGTGCCAGCAGTTTGACTTGGAGGGGGGGATACAATGAGCAGTTCTTC. Protein product: CASSLTWRGGYNEQFF. V and J are TRBV28 and TRBJ2-1; possibly TRBD2 for D (7 bases). This CDR3 comprises 16 residues. The germline CDR1 and CDR2 sequences are MDHEN and SYDVKM. V was pared by 3 bases and J by 4 bases, with 16 bases between.